This TCR beta chain originates from a study of blood T cell repertoires in COVID-19. About the research overall: Samples came from the United States, Italy and Spain, spanning acute and convalescent COVID-19.

In the authors' methods: Estimation of nucleated cell counts relied on the amplification of reference gene primers. Profiled with immunoSEQ multiplex PCR; TCRdb holds only in-frame clones, not every one. That table furnishes V, J and clone size, whereas the DNA furnished D and trimming. The table records some 140,000 clones, approximately 85% of them present only once. The J segment lost 4 bases and the V segment lost 3 bases, leaving 8 bases of the junction unmatched. Germline V gene lookup returns CDR1 LGHDT and CDR2 YNNKEL (reference sequence). This CDR3 comprises 16 residues. The Seattle patients, enrolled during active infection, were followed longitudinally.

This chain joins TRBV3-1 (or the pseudogene TRBV3-2) and TRBJ2-7; 11 nucleotides match TRBD2. The specimen was peripheral blood. The sequence derives from a man aged 55 to 70 with COVID-19, enrolled during active disease. This CDR3 is CASSQAPSGRLYEQYF. For the CDR3, the DNA is TGTGCCAGCAGCCAGGCCCCTAGCGGGAGGTTGTACGAGCAGTACTTC.